This TCR beta chain is from a study of blood T cell repertoires in COVID-19. Study in general: Specimens from acute and convalescent COVID-19 originated in the United States, Italy and Spain. The analysed material was cDNA or gDNA that came from T cells, B-cell-depleted T cells, or PBMCs.

Deletions cut 6 bases from V and 1 base from J, with 12 bases between. Germline V gene sequence: CDR1 ENHRY, CDR2 SYGVKD. CDR3 length: 14 amino acids. In the study's own analysis: Using reference gene primer amplification, nucleated cell counts were estimated. Using immunoSEQ multiplex PCR, the repertoire was profiled, and TCRdb retains in-frame clones only, with some absent. V and J calls and clone size are those listed in that table; D and trimming were worked out from the DNA. The data show fewer than 120,000 clones, with 65% to 90% seen just once and 15% to 20% held by the top ten. The source material was peripheral blood. This rearrangement joins TRBV10-3 to TRBJ2-5, with a possible D match to TRBD2 (5 bases). This TCR derives from a woman aged 60-70 years with acute or convalescent COVID-19. The CDR3 here is CAIRDHRGQETQYF. The CDR3 nucleotides are TGTGCCATCAGAGACCATCGGGGCCAAGAGACCCAGTACTTC.